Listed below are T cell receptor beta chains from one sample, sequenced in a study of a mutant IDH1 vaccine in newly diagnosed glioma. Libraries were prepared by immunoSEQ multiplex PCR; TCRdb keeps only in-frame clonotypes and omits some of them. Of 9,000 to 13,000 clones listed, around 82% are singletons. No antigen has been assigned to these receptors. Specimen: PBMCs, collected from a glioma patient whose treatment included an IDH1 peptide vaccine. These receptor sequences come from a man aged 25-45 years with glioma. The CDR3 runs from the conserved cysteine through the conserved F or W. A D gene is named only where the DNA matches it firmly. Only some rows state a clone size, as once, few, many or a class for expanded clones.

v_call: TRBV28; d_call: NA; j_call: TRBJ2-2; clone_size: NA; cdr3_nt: TGTGCCAGCATTTCGGGGTCGAACACCGGGGAGCTGTTTTTT; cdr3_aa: CASISGSNTGELFF
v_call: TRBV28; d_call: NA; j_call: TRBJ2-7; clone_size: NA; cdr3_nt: TGTGCCAGCAGTTTAAATCCCTACGAGCAGTACTTC; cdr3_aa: CASSLNPYEQYF
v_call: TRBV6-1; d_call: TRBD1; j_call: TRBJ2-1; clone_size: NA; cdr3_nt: TGTGCCAGCGGACAGGGCCCCTACAATGAGCAGTTCTTC; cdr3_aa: CASGQGPYNEQFF
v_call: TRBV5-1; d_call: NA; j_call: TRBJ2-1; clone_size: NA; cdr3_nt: TGCGCCAGCAGCCCCCCGGGAGCTGGTATCGGATTCTTC; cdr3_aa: CASSPPGAGIGFF
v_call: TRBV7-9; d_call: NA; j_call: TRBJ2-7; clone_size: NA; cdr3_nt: TGTGCCAGCAGCTCCAATCAGTACGAGCAGTACTTC; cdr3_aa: CASSSNQYEQYF
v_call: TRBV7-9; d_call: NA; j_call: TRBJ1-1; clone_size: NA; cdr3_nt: TGTGCCAGCAGCTTAGCGCGGGCGCGAAAGATGGAGGCTTTCTTT; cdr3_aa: CASSLARARKMEAFF
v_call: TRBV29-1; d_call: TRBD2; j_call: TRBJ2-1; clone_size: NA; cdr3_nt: TGCAGCGCCGAGTGGACTAGCTTCTCCCTTGAGCAGTTCTTC; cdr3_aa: CSAEWTSFSLEQFF
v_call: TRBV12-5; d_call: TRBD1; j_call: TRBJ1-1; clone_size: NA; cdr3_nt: TGTGCTAGTGGCTTACCGACAGGGGCCATGAACACTGAAGCTTTCTTT; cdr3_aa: CASGLPTGAMNTEAFF
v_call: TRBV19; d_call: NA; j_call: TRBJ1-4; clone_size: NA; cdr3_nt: TGTGCCAGTAGTATAGTCCGGGGGGAAAAACTGTTTTTT; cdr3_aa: CASSIVRGEKLFF
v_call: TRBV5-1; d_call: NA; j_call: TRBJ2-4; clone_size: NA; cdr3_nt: TGCGCCAGCAGCTTGGCCAGCCCCAAAAACATTCAGTACTTC; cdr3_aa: CASSLASPKNIQYF
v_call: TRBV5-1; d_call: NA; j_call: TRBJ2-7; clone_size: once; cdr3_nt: TGCGCCAGCCATCCCACAGGGATCAAGGAGGACGAGCAGTACTTC; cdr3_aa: CASHPTGIKEDEQYF
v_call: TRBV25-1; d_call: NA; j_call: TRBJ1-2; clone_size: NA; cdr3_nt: TGTGCCAGCAGTGAAAGCCTGAGGCAGGGGCATGGCTACACCTTC; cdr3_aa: CASSESLRQGHGYTF
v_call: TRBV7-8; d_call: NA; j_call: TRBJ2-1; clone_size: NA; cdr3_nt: TGTGCCAGCAGCTTTCTAGCGACCACGAGGAATGAGCAGTTCTTC; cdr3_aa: CASSFLATTRNEQFF
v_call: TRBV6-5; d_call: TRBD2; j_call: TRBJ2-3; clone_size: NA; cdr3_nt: TGTGCCAGCAGTTACGCGGGAGGGAGCACAGATACGCAGTATTTT; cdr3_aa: CASSYAGGSTDTQYF
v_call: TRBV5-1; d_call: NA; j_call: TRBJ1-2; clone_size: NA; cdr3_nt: TGCGCCAGCAGCTTGGGACGACAGAACTATGGCTACACCTTC; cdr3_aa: CASSLGRQNYGYTF
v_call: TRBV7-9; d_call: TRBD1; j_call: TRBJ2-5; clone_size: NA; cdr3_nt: TGTGCCAGCAGGGCAGGGGGAGAGACCCAGTACTTC; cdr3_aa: CASRAGGETQYF
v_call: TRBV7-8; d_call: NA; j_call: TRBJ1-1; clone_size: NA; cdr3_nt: TGTGCCAGCAGCTTGCCTCAGGGCCGGGGCACTGAAGCTTTCTTT; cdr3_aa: CASSLPQGRGTEAFF
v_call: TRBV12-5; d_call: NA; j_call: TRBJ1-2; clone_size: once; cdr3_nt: TGTGCTAGTGGTTCCTCAGGGGTTGGCTACACCTTC; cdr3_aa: CASGSSGVGYTF
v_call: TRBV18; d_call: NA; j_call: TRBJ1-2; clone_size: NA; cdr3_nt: TGTGCCAGCTCACCCGGTTGGGCAGACTATGGCTACACCTTC; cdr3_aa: CASSPGWADYGYTF
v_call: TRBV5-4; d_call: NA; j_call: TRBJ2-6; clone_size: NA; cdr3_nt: TGTGCCAGCAGGAATCCGGTCTCTGGGGCCAACGTCCTGACTTTC; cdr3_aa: CASRNPVSGANVLTF
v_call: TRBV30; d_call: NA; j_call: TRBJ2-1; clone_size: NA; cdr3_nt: TGTGCCTGGAGTATTAACAATGAGCAGTTCTTC; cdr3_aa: CAWSINNEQFF
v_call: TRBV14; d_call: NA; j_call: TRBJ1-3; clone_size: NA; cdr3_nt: TGTGCCAGCAGCCCAGGGCCGGGAGGAAACACCATATATTTT; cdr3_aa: CASSPGPGGNTIYF
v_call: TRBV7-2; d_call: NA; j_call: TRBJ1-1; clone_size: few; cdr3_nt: TGTGCCAGCAGCTTAGCACCCGGGAACACTGAAGCTTTCTTT; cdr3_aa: CASSLAPGNTEAFF
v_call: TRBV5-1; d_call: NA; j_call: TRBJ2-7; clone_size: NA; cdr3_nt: TGCGCCAGCAGCGAGGGGGCGGGGGAACCCTACGAGCAGTACTTC; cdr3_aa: CASSEGAGEPYEQYF
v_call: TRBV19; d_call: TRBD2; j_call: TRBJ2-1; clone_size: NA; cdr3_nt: TGTGCCAGTAGAAACGGGAGGGCCTCCTACAATGAGCAGTTCTTC; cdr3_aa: CASRNGRASYNEQFF
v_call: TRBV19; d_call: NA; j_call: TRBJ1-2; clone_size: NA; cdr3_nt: TGTGCCAGTAGCGGGGGACGGCCTAGGGTTGGCTATGGCTACACCTTC; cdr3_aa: CASSGGRPRVGYGYTF
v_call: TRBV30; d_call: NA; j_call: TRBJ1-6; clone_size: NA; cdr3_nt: TGTGCCTGGAGTGCCGGGACGGAGAATAATTCACCCCTCCACTTT; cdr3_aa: CAWSAGTENNSPLHF
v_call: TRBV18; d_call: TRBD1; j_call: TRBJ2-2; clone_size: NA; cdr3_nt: TGTGCCAGCTCAGTCCCGGGACAGGGGAACACCGGGGAGCTGTTTTTT; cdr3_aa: CASSVPGQGNTGELFF
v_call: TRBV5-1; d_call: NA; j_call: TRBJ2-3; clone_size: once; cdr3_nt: TGCGCCAGCAGCTCAGGACAACTCACAGATACGCAGTATTTT; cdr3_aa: CASSSGQLTDTQYF